Sequencing of this T cell receptor beta chain was carried out in a study of shared clonotypes between healthy human individuals. As for the study in general: For every donor, three CD4 naive, three CD4 memory, two CD8 naive and one CD8 memory plates were used. Findings and caveats of the study: Relative to memory subsets, naive subsets generally showed larger estimated richness.

Researchers ran the assay at a deep level. The protocol was immunoSEQ multiplex PCR, while the TCRdb copy is restricted to in-frame clones and leaves out a portion. The table records 800,000 to 1,200,000 clones, about 84% of them present only once. This clone was seen repeatedly, ten times or more. The antigen is undetermined. CDR3 size: 15 residues. V dropped 4 bases and J dropped 4; count of bases not matched to a gene: 7. Germline V gene data show CDR1 as MNHNS and CDR2 as SASEGT. The chain has TRBV6-1 and TRBJ1-3, with TRBD1 matching 7 bases. Sequenced: memory CD4+ T cells from PBMCs. Subset in this sample: CD45RA-negative fraction. This sequence originates from a young man in good health. Some clones in this sample may be carry-over from other donors' samples. For the CDR3, the DNA is TGTGCCAGCAGTGGGACGACAGGGAACGGAAACACCATATATTTT. It specifies CASSGTTGNGNTIYF.